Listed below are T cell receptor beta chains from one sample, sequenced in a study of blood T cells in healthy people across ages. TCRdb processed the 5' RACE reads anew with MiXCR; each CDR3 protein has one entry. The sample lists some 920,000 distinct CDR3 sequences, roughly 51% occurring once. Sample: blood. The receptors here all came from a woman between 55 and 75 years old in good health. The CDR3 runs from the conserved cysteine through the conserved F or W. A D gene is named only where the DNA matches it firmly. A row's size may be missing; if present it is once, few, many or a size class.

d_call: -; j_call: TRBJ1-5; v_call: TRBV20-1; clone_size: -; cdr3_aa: CSAREHRRGPNQPQHF; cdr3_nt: TGCAGTGCTAGAGAGCACAGGAGGGGCCCTAATCAGCCCCAGCATTTT
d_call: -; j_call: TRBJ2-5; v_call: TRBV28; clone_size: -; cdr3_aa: CASSPVTRYQETQYF; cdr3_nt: TGTGCCAGCAGTCCAGTTACTAGGTACCAAGAGACCCAGTACTTC
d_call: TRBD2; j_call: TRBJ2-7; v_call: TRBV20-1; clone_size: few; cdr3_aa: CSAPGDYREQYF; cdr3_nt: TGCAGTGCTCCCGGGGACTATCGGGAGCAGTACTTC
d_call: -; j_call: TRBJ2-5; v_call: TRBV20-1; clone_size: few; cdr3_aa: CSAKQADRETQYF; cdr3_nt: TGCAGTGCCAAACAGGCCGATCGGGAGACCCAGTACTTC
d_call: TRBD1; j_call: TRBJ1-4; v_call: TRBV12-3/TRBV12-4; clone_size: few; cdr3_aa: CASTRDRTNEKLFF; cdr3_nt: TGTGCCAGCACCAGGGACAGGACTAATGAAAAACTGTTTTTT
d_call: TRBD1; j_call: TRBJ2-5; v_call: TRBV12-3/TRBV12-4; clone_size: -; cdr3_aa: CASSFLTGVSETQYF; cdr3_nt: TGTGCCAGCAGTTTTTTGACAGGGGTATCGGAGACCCAGTACTTC
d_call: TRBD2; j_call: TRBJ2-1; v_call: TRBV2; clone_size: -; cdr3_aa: CASNKAGTYNEQFF; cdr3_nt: TGTGCCAGCAACAAAGCGGGAACTTACAATGAGCAGTTCTTC
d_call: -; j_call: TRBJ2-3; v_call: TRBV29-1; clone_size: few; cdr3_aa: CSVDFRGRTDTQYF; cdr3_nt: TGCAGCGTTGATTTCAGGGGACGCACAGATACGCAGTATTTT
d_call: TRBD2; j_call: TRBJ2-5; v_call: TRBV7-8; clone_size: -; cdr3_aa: CASSPDWGRAGDEATQYF; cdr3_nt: TGTGCCAGCAGCCCCGATTGGGGGAGGGCGGGAGACGAAGCGACCCAGTACTTC
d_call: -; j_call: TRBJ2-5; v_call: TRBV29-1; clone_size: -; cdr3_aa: CSVERVLQETQYF; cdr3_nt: TGCAGCGTTGAGCGGGTCCTACAAGAGACCCAGTACTTC
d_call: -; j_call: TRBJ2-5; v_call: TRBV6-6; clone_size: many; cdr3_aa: CASSYSQETQYF; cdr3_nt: TGTGCCAGCAGTTACTCCCAAGAGACCCAGTACTTC
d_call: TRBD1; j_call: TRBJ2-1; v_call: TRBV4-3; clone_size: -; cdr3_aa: CASSQGAGQGVNEQFF; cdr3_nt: TGCGCCAGCAGCCAGGGGGCGGGACAGGGTGTCAATGAGCAGTTCTTC
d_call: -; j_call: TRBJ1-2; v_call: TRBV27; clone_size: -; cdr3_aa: CASSPQGRTGGYTF; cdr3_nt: TGTGCCAGCAGTCCCCAGGGGAGAACCGGGGGCTACACCTTC
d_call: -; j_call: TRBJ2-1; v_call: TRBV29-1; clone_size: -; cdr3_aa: CSVRLSGPNNVQFF; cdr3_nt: TGCAGCGTTAGGCTGAGCGGGCCGAACAATGTGCAGTTCTTC
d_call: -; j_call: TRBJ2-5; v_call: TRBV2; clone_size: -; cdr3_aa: CASRSDEETQYF; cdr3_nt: TGTGCCAGCAGATCTGATGAAGAGACCCAGTACTTC
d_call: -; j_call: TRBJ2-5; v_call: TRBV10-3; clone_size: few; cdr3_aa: CAISVRQEQETQYF; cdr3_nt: TGTGCCATCAGTGTTCGGCAAGAACAAGAGACCCAGTACTTC
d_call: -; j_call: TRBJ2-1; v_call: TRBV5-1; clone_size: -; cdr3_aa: CASSLVPGSYNEQFF; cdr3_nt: TGCGCCAGCAGCTTGGTTCCCGGCTCCTACAATGAGCAGTTCTTC
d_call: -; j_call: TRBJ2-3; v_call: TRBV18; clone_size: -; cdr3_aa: CASSPETRDTQYF; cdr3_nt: TGTGCCAGCTCACCCGAAACGCGGGATACGCAGTATTTT
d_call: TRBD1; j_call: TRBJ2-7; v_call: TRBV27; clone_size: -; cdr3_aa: CASSTDRGGAYEQYF; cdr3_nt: TGTGCCAGCAGTACGGACAGGGGAGGTGCCTACGAGCAGTACTTC
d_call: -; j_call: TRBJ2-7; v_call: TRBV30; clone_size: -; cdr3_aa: CAWSLDIGRRGAGYEQYF; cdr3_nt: TGTGCCTGGAGCCTGGACATCGGGCGTCGTGGGGCCGGCTACGAGCAGTACTTC
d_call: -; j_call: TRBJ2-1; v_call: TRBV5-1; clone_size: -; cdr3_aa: CASSLRTRDGYNEQFF; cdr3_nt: TGCGCCAGCAGCCTGAGAACCAGGGACGGTTACAATGAGCAGTTCTTC
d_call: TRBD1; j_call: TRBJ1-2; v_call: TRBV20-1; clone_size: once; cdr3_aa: CSARAGQGLGYTF; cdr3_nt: TGCAGTGCTAGGGCGGGACAGGGCCTTGGCTACACCTTC
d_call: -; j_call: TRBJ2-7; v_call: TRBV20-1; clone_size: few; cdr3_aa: CSAREGSGYEQYF; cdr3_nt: TGCAGTGCGCGCGAGGGGTCCGGGTACGAGCAGTACTTC
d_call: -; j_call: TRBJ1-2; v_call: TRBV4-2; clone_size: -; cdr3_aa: CASSQDPTVGLGYTF; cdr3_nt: TGTGCCAGCAGCCAAGATCCCACTGTCGGTCTTGGCTACACCTTC
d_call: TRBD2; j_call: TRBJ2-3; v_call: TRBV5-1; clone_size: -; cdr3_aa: CASSLEVRGLAGTDTQYF; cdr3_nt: TGCGCCAGCAGCTTGGAAGTTCGGGGGCTAGCGGGGACAGATACGCAGTATTTT
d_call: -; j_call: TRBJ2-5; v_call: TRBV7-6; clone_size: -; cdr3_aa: CASSLMISWETQYF; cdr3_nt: TGTGCCAGCAGCTTAATGATCTCCTGGGAGACCCAGTACTTC
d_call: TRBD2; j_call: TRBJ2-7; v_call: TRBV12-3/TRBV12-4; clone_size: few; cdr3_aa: CASSSGLADYEQYF; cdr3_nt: TGTGCCAGCAGTTCGGGACTAGCGGACTACGAGCAGTACTTC
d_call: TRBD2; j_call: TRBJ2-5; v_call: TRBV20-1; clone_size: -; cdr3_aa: CSARGLAEVQETQYF; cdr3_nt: TGCAGTGCCAGGGGACTAGCGGAAGTTCAAGAGACCCAGTACTTC
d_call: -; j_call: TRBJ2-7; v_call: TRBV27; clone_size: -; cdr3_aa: CASSSTNLKGYEQYF; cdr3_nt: TGTGCCAGCAGTTCGACGAACTTGAAGGGGTACGAGCAGTACTTC
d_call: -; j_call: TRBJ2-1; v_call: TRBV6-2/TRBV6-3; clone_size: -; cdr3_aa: CASRPGLSGEQFF; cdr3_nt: TGTGCCAGCAGACCAGGACTGAGTGGTGAGCAGTTCTTC
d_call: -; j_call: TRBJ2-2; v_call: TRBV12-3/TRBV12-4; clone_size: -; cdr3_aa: CASRGLGTGELFF; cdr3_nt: TGTGCCAGCAGGGGGTTGGGGACCGGGGAGCTGTTTTTT
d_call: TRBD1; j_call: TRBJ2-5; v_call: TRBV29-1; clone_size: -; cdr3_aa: CSVTRTGEETQYF; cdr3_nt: TGCAGCGTAACCAGAACAGGGGAAGAGACCCAGTACTTC
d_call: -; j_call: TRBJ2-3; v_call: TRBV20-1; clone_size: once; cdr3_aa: CSTSLGTQYF; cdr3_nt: TGCAGCACATCGTTGGGTACGCAGTATTTT
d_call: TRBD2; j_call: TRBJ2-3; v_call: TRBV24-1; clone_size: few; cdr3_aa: CATSGLAGPTDTQYF; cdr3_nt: TGTGCCACCAGTGGACTAGCGGGACCCACAGATACGCAGTATTTT
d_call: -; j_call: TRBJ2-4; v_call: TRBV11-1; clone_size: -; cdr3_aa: CASSWETKNIQYF; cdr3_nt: TGTGCCAGCAGCTGGGAGACCAAAAACATTCAGTACTTC
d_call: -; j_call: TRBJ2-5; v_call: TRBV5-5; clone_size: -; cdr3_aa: CASSLEGSAWGKETQYF; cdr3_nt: TGTGCCAGCAGCTTGGAAGGGTCAGCGTGGGGGAAAGAGACCCAGTACTTC
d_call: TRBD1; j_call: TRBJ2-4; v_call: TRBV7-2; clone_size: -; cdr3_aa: CACSPRDRDIQYF; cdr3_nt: TGTGCCTGCAGCCCCCGGGACAGGGACATTCAGTACTTC
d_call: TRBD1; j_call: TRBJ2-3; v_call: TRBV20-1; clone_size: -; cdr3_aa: CSANTGTGGLTDTQYF; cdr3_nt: TGCAGTGCTAATACTGGGACAGGGGGGCTAACAGATACGCAGTATTTT
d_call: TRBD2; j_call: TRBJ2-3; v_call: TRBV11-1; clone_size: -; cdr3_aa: CASSLALAGNTDTQYF; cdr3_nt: TGTGCCAGCAGCCTCGCTCTAGCGGGAAACACAGATACGCAGTATTTT
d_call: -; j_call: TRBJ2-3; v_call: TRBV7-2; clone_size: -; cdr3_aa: CASSLWVGGPGDTQYF; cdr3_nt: TGTGCCAGCAGCTTATGGGTGGGGGGGCCCGGAGATACGCAGTATTTT
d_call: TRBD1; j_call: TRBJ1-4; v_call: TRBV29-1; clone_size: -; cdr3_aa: CSVETGEKLFF; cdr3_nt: TGCAGCGTAGAGACAGGGGAAAAACTGTTTTTT
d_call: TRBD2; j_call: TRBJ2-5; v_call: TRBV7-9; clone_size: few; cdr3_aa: CASHGLAAQETQYF; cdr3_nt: TGTGCCAGCCACGGACTAGCGGCCCAAGAGACCCAGTACTTC
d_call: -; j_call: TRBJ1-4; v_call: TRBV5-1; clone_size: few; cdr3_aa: CASSPAPGINEKLFF; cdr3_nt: TGCGCCAGCAGCCCCGCCCCTGGGATTAATGAAAAACTGTTTTTT
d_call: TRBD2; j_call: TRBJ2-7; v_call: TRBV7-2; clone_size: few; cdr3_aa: CASSRRTSGRTHEQYF; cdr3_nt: TGTGCCAGCAGCCGCCGGACTAGCGGGAGAACCCACGAGCAGTACTTC
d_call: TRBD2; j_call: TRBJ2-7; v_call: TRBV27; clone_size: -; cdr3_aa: CAGSSIGEGYEQYF; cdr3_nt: TGTGCCGGCAGTTCCATAGGGGAGGGCTACGAGCAGTACTTC